Presented here are 22 T cell receptor beta chains from one specimen sequenced in a study of T cells in Graves' hyperthyroidism and ophthalmopathy. Researchers took RNA transcripts and amplified the TCR beta CDR3 regions from them. The TCR CDR3 first-round RT-PCR relied on the HTBI primer set. One entry per CDR3 protein, called by TCRdb with MiXCR from the multiplex PCR reads. Of roughly 330,000 distinct CDR3 sequences in the sample, 16% were seen once. The sequenced sample was blood. Source of these receptors: a man aged 30 to 45 with Graves' hyperthyroidism.

V and J are TRBV5-6 and TRBJ2-1, with D possibly being TRBD1 (7 bases). CDR3 length: 14 residues. CDR1 and CDR2 (germline): SGHDT, YYEEEE. Trimming removed 0 bases from V and 5 bases from J, with 9 bases in between. This CDR3 reads CASSLGRGDNEQFF. CDR3 DNA sequence: TGTGCCAGCAGCTTGGGCAGGGGGGACAATGAGCAGTTCTTC.

This clonotype has at least ten counts. The CDR3 nucleotides read TGTGCCAGCAGCTACGGACAGCAGACCCAAGCAGATACGCAGTATTTT. Its translation: CASSYGQQTQADTQYF. The rearrangement links TRBV7-8 to TRBJ2-3, with D tentatively TRBD1 (6 bases). Germline CDR1 is SGHVS and CDR2 is FQNEAQ. Deletions cut 4 bases from V and 4 bases from J, with 18 bases between. The CDR3 covers 16 residues.

The sample holds many counts of this clonotype. The genes are TRBV12-3 or TRBV12-4 and TRBJ1-1; no reliable D call. Trimming removed 7 bases at V and 3 bases at J, with 15 bases between. The CDR3 runs to 14 residues. DNA of the CDR3: TGTGCCAGCACCACGATGGGGATTGACACTGAAGCTTTCTTT. Translation: CASTTMGIDTEAFF.

This clonotype was detected only a few times. The DNA for the CDR3 is TGTGCCAGCTCACCACCGGGACAAAGAGTTGAAGCTTTCTTT. Translating it yields CASSPPGQRVEAFF. The J gene is TRBJ1-1, the V gene TRBV18, with D possibly being TRBD1 (6 bases). V was clipped by 0 bases and J by 7 bases, with 12 bases between them. Germline-derived CDR1 and CDR2 are KGHSH and LQKENI. The CDR3 extends over 14 amino acids.

This clonotype was counted at least ten times. The gene calls are TRBV12-3 or TRBV12-4 and TRBJ2-3; D gene uncertain. Trimming removed 5 bases at V and 0 bases at J, with 6 bases between. The CDR3 covers 13 residues. CDR3 bases: TGTGCCAGCAGTCTACCCAGCACAGATACGCAGTATTTT. Its protein is CASSLPSTDTQYF.

This clonotype has ten or more counts. This chain joins TRBV7-8 and TRBJ2-7; tentatively, D is TRBD2 (5 bases). CDR3 length equals 15 residues. Germline V lookup: CDR1 SGHVS, CDR2 FQNEAQ. The V end lost 2 bases, the J end lost 3 bases, and 14 bases lay between the germline ends. In nucleotides, the CDR3 is TGTGCCAGCAGCTTAACTAGTATGCCTCTCTACGAGCAGTACTTC. Encoded protein: CASSLTSMPLYEQYF. Full variable domain (remainder filled in from reference TRBV7-8 and TRBJ2-7): GAGVSQSPRYKVAKRGQDVALRCDPISGHVSLFWYQQALGQGPEFLTYFQNEAQLDKSGLPSDRFFAERPEGSVSTLKIQRTQQEDSAVYLCASSLTSMPLYEQYFGPGTRLTVT.

This chain joins TRBV24-1 and TRBJ2-2; TRBD1 agrees at 8 bases. V trimming: 9 bases; J trimming: 0 bases; junction bases outside the gene matches: 8. This CDR3 contains 16 residues. CDR1 and CDR2 (germline): KGHDR, SFDVKD. Here the CDR3 DNA reads TGTGCCACCGCAGGGGGCAGCGGAACGAACACCGGGGAGCTGTTTTTT. Protein product: CATAGGSGTNTGELFF.

This clonotype was recorded a few times. DNA of the CDR3: TGCGCCAGCAGCCAAGCCCACAGAAATGAGCAGTTCTTC. Translated, it gives CASSQAHRNEQFF. V is TRBV4-1 and J is TRBJ2-1, with D uncertain. Germline V gene data show CDR1 as MGHRA and CDR2 as YSYEKL. V was clipped by 1 base and J by 7 bases, with 8 bases between them. The CDR3 contains 13 residues.

This clonotype was seen ten or more times. The chain carries TRBV11-2 and TRBJ2-7; tentatively, D is TRBD1 or TRBD2 (5 bases each). V was cut by 5 bases and J by 3 bases, with 11 bases left in between. The CDR3 length is 13 residues. The V gene's germline CDR1 is SGHAT and CDR2 FQNNGV. CDR3 nucleotides: TGTGCCAGCAGCCCCGGGACGGGCTACGAGCAGTACTTC. It codes for CASSPGTGYEQYF.

Of note for this clonotype: This may arise from a read error, as a much more abundant clone is one base away. The rearrangement joins TRBV29-1 to TRBJ2-1; the D is unclear. Germline V gene sequence: CDR1 SQVTM, CDR2 ANQGSEA. This CDR3 has 10 amino acids. V lost 6 bases to trimming and J lost 10 bases, with 10 bases between them. CDR3: CSVGTYEQFF. CDR3 in DNA: TGCAGCGTGGGTACATACGAGCAGTTCTTC.

This clonotype was detected ten times or more. CDR3 nucleotide sequence: TGCGCCAGCAGCGACGCCCCTCCGGGACAGGGTTTCGGGGGCTACACCTTC. This gives the protein CASSDAPPGQGFGGYTF. The V and J genes are TRBV5-1 and TRBJ1-2; 9 bases align to TRBD1. V shed 4 bases, J shed 8 bases, and the junction held 18 bases outside the gene matches. The CDR3 runs 17 residues. Germline V CDR1 and CDR2: SGHRS, YFSETQ.

Ten or more counts support this clonotype. The chain uses TRBV11-2 and TRBJ2-7; 7 bases map to TRBD2. Germline CDR1 reads SGHAT; CDR2 reads FQNNGV. This CDR3 spans 16 amino acids. Trimming cost V 5 bases and J 3 bases; bases outside gene matches: 13. CDR3 sequence (DNA): TGTGCCAGCAGCCAGCTGGGGAAAGCGGGAAGCTACGAGCAGTACTTC. It is translated as CASSQLGKAGSYEQYF. Based on the CDR3 plus reference TRBV11-2 and TRBJ2-7, the full variable domain is EAGVAQSPRYKIIEKRQSVAFWCNPISGHATLYWYQQILGQGPKLLIQFQNNGVVDDSQLPKDRFSAERLKGVDSTLKIQPAKLEDSAVYLCASSQLGKAGSYEQYFGPGTRLTVT.

This clonotype was counted ten times or more. The chain employs TRBV7-8 and TRBJ2-5; 7 bases match TRBD2. The CDR3 totals 16 residues. Germline V gene lookup returns CDR1 SGHVS and CDR2 FQNEAQ. V trimming: 4 bases; J trimming: 1 base; junction bases outside the gene matches: 9. The chain's CDR3 is CASSSRRAGSQETQYF. The CDR3 bases are TGTGCCAGCAGCTCTCGCCGAGCGGGATCCCAAGAGACCCAGTACTTC.

At least ten counts were recorded for this clonotype. The V gene is TRBV3-1, the J gene TRBJ1-2; TRBD1 is a possible D gene (5 bases). Trimming took 3 bases from V and 9 from J, leaving 14 bases between them. This CDR3 spans 13 amino acids. Germline V gene data show CDR1 as LGHDT and CDR2 as YNNKEL (reference sequence). The chain's CDR3 is CASSHGRTRSYTF. The DNA of the CDR3 is TGTGCCAGCAGCCACGGCAGGACAAGAAGCTACACCTTC. The whole variable domain, remainder taken from reference TRBV3-1 and TRBJ1-2, is DTAVSQTPKYLVTQMGNDKSIKCEQNLGHDTMYWYKQDSKKFLKIMFSYNNKELIINETVPNRFSPKSPDKAHLNLHINSLELGDSAVYFCASSHGRTRSYTFGSGTRLTVV.

This clonotype was seen at least ten times. V is TRBV6-1 and J is TRBJ2-3, with a tentative D call TRBD2 (5 bases). Germline V gene data show CDR1 as MNHNS and CDR2 as SASEGT. The CDR3 has 16 residues. The V end lost 1 base, the J end lost 2 bases, and 13 bases lay between the germline ends. CDR3 bases: TGTGCCAGCAGTGAAGTTCCGGGATCTTTCACAGATACGCAGTATTTT. It specifies CASSEVPGSFTDTQYF.

J is TRBJ1-1 and V is TRBV30; D is unresolved. Germline assignment: CDR1 GTSNPN and CDR2 SVGIG (reference sequence). The CDR3 loop spans 13 amino acids. V was cut by 0 bases and J by 7 bases, with 12 bases left in between. The CDR3 sequence is CAWSVLAGSEAFF. The CDR3 region has the DNA TGTGCCTGGAGTGTACTCGCGGGCAGTGAAGCTTTCTTT.

This clonotype was detected many times. The rearrangement links TRBV12-3 or TRBV12-4 to TRBJ2-1; TRBD2 aligns across 10 bases. The CDR3 has 15 amino acids. Germline trimming cut 3 bases from V and 4 bases from J; bases unmatched to any gene: 3. This CDR3 is CASSFLLAGYNEQFF. The CDR3 DNA reads as TGTGCCAGCAGTTTCTTACTAGCGGGATACAATGAGCAGTTCTTC.

This clonotype was detected only a few times. Sequence at one end of the junction differs from germline and may be a read error. V gene TRBV6-5 combines with J gene TRBJ2-4; D not certain. The CDR3 is 15 residues long. Germline V CDR1 and CDR2: MNHEY, SVGAGI. The CDR3, as DNA: TGCGCCAGCAGTTACTCCTCCTTAGCCAAAAACATTCAGTACTTC. As protein: CASSYSSLAKNIQYF.

This clonotype appeared many times. V is TRBV30 and J is TRBJ2-7; D is possibly TRBD1 (5 bases). The germline gives CDR1 GTSNPN, CDR2 SVGIG (reference sequence). Trimming took 2 bases from V and 6 from J, leaving 14 bases between them. The CDR3 covers 13 residues. CDR3 DNA: TGTGCCTGGAGTATCGATCAGGGATTCGAGCAGTACTTC. It translates to CAWSIDQGFEQYF.

This clonotype was picked up many times. The chain employs TRBV12-3 or TRBV12-4 and TRBJ2-2; TRBD2 aligns across 8 bases. This CDR3 has 18 amino acids. Losses at the gene ends were 3 bases for V and 8 bases for J; bases not matched to a gene: 17. This CDR3 reads CASSLGSGIVKGLGELFF. CDR3 nucleotides: TGTGCCAGCAGTTTGGGTAGCGGGATTGTGAAAGGGTTGGGGGAGCTGTTTTTT.

J is TRBJ1-1 and V is TRBV7-9, with D possibly being TRBD1 (5 bases). The CDR3 sequence is 12 residues long. Trimming shortened V by 1 base and J by 12 bases, and 12 bases separated the two germline ends. The germline V gene encodes CDR1 SEHNR and CDR2 FQNEAQ (reference sequence). The CDR3 coding sequence is TGTGCCAGCAGCTTAGGCCAGGGCGAAACTTTCTTT. Its translation: CASSLGQGETFF.

Ten or more counts support this clonotype. The genes are TRBV5-1 and TRBJ2-1; the D gene is possibly TRBD2 (6 bases). From germline, CDR1 is SGHRS and CDR2 YFSETQ. The V gene lost 0 bases and the J gene lost 3 bases, with 10 bases spanning the gap. The CDR3 has 15 residues. CDR3 coding DNA: TGCGCCAGCAGCTTGGAGGGACTGGGCTACAATGAGCAGTTCTTC. Its protein product is CASSLEGLGYNEQFF.